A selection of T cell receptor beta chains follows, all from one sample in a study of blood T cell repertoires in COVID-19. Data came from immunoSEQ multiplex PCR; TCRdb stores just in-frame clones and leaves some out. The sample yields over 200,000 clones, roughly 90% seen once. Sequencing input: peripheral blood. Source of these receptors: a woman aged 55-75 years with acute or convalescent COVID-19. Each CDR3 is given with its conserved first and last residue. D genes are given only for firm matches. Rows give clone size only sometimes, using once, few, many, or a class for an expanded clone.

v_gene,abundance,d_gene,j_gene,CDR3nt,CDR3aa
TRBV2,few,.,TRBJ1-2,TGTGCCAGCAGTGACAGGACGTCGGGAGGCTACACCTTC,CASSDRTSGGYTF
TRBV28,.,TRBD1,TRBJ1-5,TGTGCCAGCAGTCCTTCGGACAGGGGTAGCAATCAGCCCCAGCATTTT,CASSPSDRGSNQPQHF
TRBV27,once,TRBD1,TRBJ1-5,TGTGCCAGCAGTTCCCTGGGGCAGGGGGCGACCCAGCCCCAGCATTTT,CASSSLGQGATQPQHF
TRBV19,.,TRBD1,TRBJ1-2,TGTGCCAGTAGAGCTTCCAGTGGGACAGGGGTATATGGCTACACCTTC,CASRASSGTGVYGYTF
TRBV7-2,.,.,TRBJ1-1,TGTGCCAGCAAGGGAGGGGTAGGGGACCCTGAAGCTTTCTTT,CASKGGVGDPEAFF
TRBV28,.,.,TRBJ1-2,TGTGCCAGCAGCTTACCTCCCTATGGCTACACCTTC,CASSLPPYGYTF
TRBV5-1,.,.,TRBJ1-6,TGCGCCAGCAGCCGTCAGGGTAGCTCCTATAATTCACCCCTCCACTTT,CASSRQGSSYNSPLHF
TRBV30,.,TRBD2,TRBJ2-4,TGTGCCTGGAGTGTGATAGCGGGGTCTATAAACATTCAGTACTTC,CAWSVIAGSINIQYF
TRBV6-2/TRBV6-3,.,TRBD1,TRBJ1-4,TGTGCCAGCAGTTACCCCTACCGGGACAGATCCAAGGAACTGTTTTTT,CASSYPYRDRSKELFF
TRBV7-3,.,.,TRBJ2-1,TGTGCCAGCAGCCTAGCCGGGTCCTCCAATGAGCAGTTCTTC,CASSLAGSSNEQFF
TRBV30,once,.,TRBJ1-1,TGTGCCTGGAGGGGCATGAACACTGAAGCTTTCTTT,CAWRGMNTEAFF
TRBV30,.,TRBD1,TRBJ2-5,TGTGCCTGGAGTCAGGGGACAGGGGAGGGGGAGACCCAGTACTTC,CAWSQGTGEGETQYF
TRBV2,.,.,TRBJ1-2,TGTGCCAGCTTCCGTGAGAGGAATGGCTACACCTTC,CASFRERNGYTF
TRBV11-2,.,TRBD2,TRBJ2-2,TGTGCCAGCAGCTTCGGACTAGCGGGAGAGAACGGGGAGCTGTTTTTT,CASSFGLAGENGELFF
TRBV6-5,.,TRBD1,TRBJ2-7,TGTGCCAGCAGTCCTACAGGGGCCCCCGGCTACGAGCAGTACTTC,CASSPTGAPGYEQYF
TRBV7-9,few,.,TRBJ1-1,TGTGCCAGCAGTGGGGGGGTTCGGAACACTGAAGCTTTCTTT,CASSGGVRNTEAFF
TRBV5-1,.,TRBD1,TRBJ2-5,TGCGCCAGCAGCCGGGGGACAGGCACGGGGACCCAGTACTTC,CASSRGTGTGTQYF